The 17 T cell receptor beta chains reported below all come from one sample, sequenced in a study of blood T cell repertoires in COVID-19. Data came from immunoSEQ multiplex PCR; TCRdb stores just in-frame clones and leaves some out. The sample lists approximately 170,000 clones, about 88% occurring once. Sequencing was done on a sample of peripheral blood. All receptors derive from a woman aged 80 or older with COVID-19, enrolled during active disease.

The V and J genes are TRBV6-5 and TRBJ2-1; 7 bases agree with TRBD1. Germline assignment: CDR1 MNHEY and CDR2 SVGAGI. This CDR3 spans 14 amino acids. The J segment lost 7 bases and the V segment lost 6 bases, leaving 9 bases of the junction unmatched. The DNA of the CDR3 is TGTGCCAGCAGCCGACAGGGTCTAGGGAATGAGCAGTTCTTC. Its protein is CASSRQGLGNEQFF.

The chain uses TRBV5-1 and TRBJ1-1, with D maybe TRBD1 (6 bases). Trimming took off 4 bases at V and 2 bases at J, with 12 bases between the two ends. CDR3 length: 14 amino acids. Germline V lookup: CDR1 SGHRS, CDR2 YFSETQ. The CDR3 here is CASSKGQGNTEAFF. DNA of the CDR3: TGCGCCAGCAGCAAGGGACAAGGTAACACTGAAGCTTTCTTT.

The chain carries TRBV29-1 and TRBJ2-7, with 8 bases lining up with TRBD1. V shed 0 bases, J shed 12 bases, and the junction held 7 bases outside the gene matches. Germline loops: CDR1 SQVTM, CDR2 ANQGSEA. The CDR3 has 12 residues. In DNA form, the CDR3 reads TGCAGCGTTGAAGACGGACAGGGTAATTGGTACTTC. Translating gives CSVEDGQGNWYF.

The chain couples TRBV4-3 to TRBJ2-1; 9 nucleotides agree with TRBD2. V was clipped by 0 bases and J by 3 bases; unmatched bases: 6. The germline V gene encodes CDR1 LGHNA and CDR2 YSLEER. The CDR3 consists of 17 residues. As DNA, the CDR3 is TGCGCCAGCAGCCAAGATCCAACGACTAGCGGCTACAATGAGCAGTTCTTC. This gives the protein CASSQDPTTSGYNEQFF.

The chain links TRBV10-3 to TRBJ1-1; TRBD1 agrees at 10 bases. Germline V gives CDR1 ENHRY, CDR2 SYGVKD. Trimming cost V 4 bases and J 3 bases; bases outside gene matches: 5. The CDR3 loop spans 15 amino acids. The CDR3 DNA follows: TGTGCCATCAGTGTATCCGGACAGGGGGACACTGAAGCTTTCTTT. Its protein product is CAISVSGQGDTEAFF.

The J gene is TRBJ2-5, the V gene TRBV3-1 (or the pseudogene TRBV3-2), with 8 bases aligning to TRBD2. Germline V gene lookup returns CDR1 LGHDT and CDR2 YNNKEL (reference sequence). V was pared by 4 bases and J by 4 bases, with 5 bases of the junction left unmatched. This CDR3 contains 14 residues. CDR3 sequence (DNA): TGTGCCAGCAGCCTGGGCCGGGGGGGAGAGACCCAGTACTTC. Protein sequence: CASSLGRGGETQYF.

This clone was detected once. The rearrangement links TRBV28 to TRBJ2-2; 9 positions match TRBD2. The CDR3 loop spans 16 amino acids. J gave up 1 base and V 5 bases, and 5 bases lay outside the gene matches. Germline assignment: CDR1 MDHEN and CDR2 SYDVKM. The CDR3 DNA is TGTGCCAGCAGTCTCATAGCGGGGGTGAACACCGGGGAGCTGTTTTTT. Translated, it gives CASSLIAGVNTGELFF. The complete variable domain, with remaining parts taken from reference TRBV28 and TRBJ2-2, reads DVKVTQSSRYLVKRTGEKVFLECVQDMDHENMFWYRQDPGLGLRLIYFSYDVKMKEKGDIPEGYSVSREKKERFSLILESASTNQTSMYLCASSLIAGVNTGELFFGEGSRLTVL.

The J gene is TRBJ1-2, the V gene TRBV29-1; 7 nucleotides agree with TRBD1. Germline V gives CDR1 SQVTM, CDR2 ANQGSEA. CDR3 length: 13 residues. Trimming cost V 7 bases and J 6 bases; bases outside gene matches: 11. The CDR3: CSANGAGGNGYTF. Written as DNA, the CDR3 is TGCAGCGCCAACGGGGCAGGGGGTAATGGCTACACCTTC.

This sequence joins TRBV5-1 and TRBJ2-2, with 10 bases matching TRBD2. This CDR3 contains 17 residues. The germline V gene encodes CDR1 SGHRS and CDR2 YFSETQ. Losses at the gene ends were 0 bases for V and 6 bases for J; bases not matched to a gene: 8. The CDR3 here is CASSLGVAGGFSGELFF. The CDR3 coding sequence is TGCGCCAGCAGCTTGGGAGTAGCGGGAGGTTTCTCCGGGGAGCTGTTTTTT.

Remarks on this clone: The sample holds other DNA sequences that translate to the same CDR3. V gene TRBV5-1 combines with J gene TRBJ1-2; 7 nucleotides match TRBD1. Per germline, CDR1 SGHRS and CDR2 YFSETQ. This CDR3 is built from 14 residues. With 0 bases clipped from V and 4 bases from J, the junction kept 3 bases outside the gene matches. The CDR3 DNA follows: TGCGCCAGCAGCTTGGACAGGGGTGGCTATGGCTACACCTTC. Translating it yields CASSLDRGGYGYTF.

This chain uses TRBV28 with TRBJ2-1; TRBD2 agrees at 13 bases. The CDR3 totals 16 residues. V trimming: 5 bases; J trimming: 10 bases; junction bases outside the gene matches: 11. Germline V CDR1 and CDR2: MDHEN, SYDVKM. Here the CDR3 DNA reads TGTGCCAGCAGTCCCTCGACTAGCGGGAGGCCGAACGAGCAGTTCTTC. This translates into CASSPSTSGRPNEQFF.

The V and J genes are TRBV9 and TRBJ2-7, with TRBD1 matching over 8 bases. Germline CDR1 reads SGDLS; CDR2 reads YYNGEE. This CDR3 is 15 amino acids long. Trimming at V came to 4 bases and at J to 3 bases, leaving 9 bases not matched to a gene. CDR3 bases: TGTGCCAGCAGCCCCCGCGGGACAGGAGGCTACGAGCAGTACTTC. Its translation is CASSPRGTGGYEQYF.

The count of this clone is one. A read error may account for a junction end that differs from germline. The gene calls are TRBV5-4 and TRBJ2-2; D perhaps matches TRBD2 (6 bases). Germline lookup yields CDR1 SGHNT and CDR2 YYREEE (reference sequence). This CDR3 is built from 13 residues. CDR3 sequence: CASSLPPTGGLFF. The CDR3 coding sequence is TGTGCCAGCAGCTTGCCTCCCACCGGGGGGCTGTTTTTT.

This clone has just a few counts. CDR3 sequence: CASSFMQTGTPRGKNIQYF. Here the CDR3 DNA reads TGCGCCAGCAGCTTTATGCAAACCGGGACACCAAGGGGCAAAAACATTCAGTACTTC. The J gene is TRBJ2-4, the V gene TRBV5-1; the D gene is possibly TRBD1 (6 bases). V lost 2 bases, J lost 3 bases, and 24 bases lay in between. Germline CDR1 SGHRS, CDR2 YFSETQ. The CDR3 is 19 amino acids.

This clone appeared a single time. This sequence joins TRBV5-1 and TRBJ2-7; D might be TRBD2 (5 bases). The V end was cut by 0 bases, the J end by 0 bases, with 13 bases between. Germline CDR1 is SGHRS and CDR2 is YFSETQ. The CDR3 length is 16 residues. In nucleotides, the CDR3 is TGCGCCAGCAGCTTGGAGGGAGCGGCGAGCTCCTACGAGCAGTACTTC. Its translation: CASSLEGAASSYEQYF.

This clone was observed a handful of times. The V gene is TRBV7-2, the J gene TRBJ1-2, with a weak D call TRBD1 (5 bases). V was pared by 2 bases and J by 4 bases, with 17 bases between. This CDR3 spans 16 amino acids. Germline V gives CDR1 SGHTA, CDR2 FQGNSA. CDR3 protein: CASSLMRPGRVYGYTF. The CDR3 DNA reads TGTGCCAGCAGCTTAATGCGCCCAGGGCGAGTCTATGGCTACACCTTC.

This chain links TRBV4-2 with TRBJ2-1, with 7 nucleotides matching TRBD1. The CDR3 length is 15 residues. J gave up 3 bases and V 3 bases, and 5 bases lay outside the gene matches. Germline V lookup: CDR1 LGHNA, CDR2 YNFKEQ. CDR3 in DNA: TGTGCCAGCAGCCAGAACAGGGGTAGCTACAATGAGCAGTTCTTC. Its translation is CASSQNRGSYNEQFF.